A selection of T cell receptor beta chains follows, all from one sample in a study of neurological immune-mediated disorders. TCRdb re-called the 5' RACE reads with MiXCR, one entry per CDR3 protein. The data contain about 120,000 distinct CDR3 sequences, roughly 3.2% of them singletons. What was sequenced was PBMCs. The receptors shown here come from a woman between 25 and 40 years old with multiple sclerosis. The CDR3 runs from the conserved cysteine through the conserved F or W. Fields, in order: J gene, clone size, V gene, D gene, CDR3 length, CDR3 DNA, CDR3 protein. The D gene is left open where the match is weak. Expanded clones are given a class, and other clones once, few, many or no size at all.

TRBJ1-1 | many | TRBV5-6 | NA | 13 | TGTGCCAGCAGCTCACAGGGACTAAAGGGAGCTTTCTTT | CASSSQGLKGAFF
TRBJ2-1 | many | TRBV5-8 | TRBD2 | 15 | TGTGCCAGCAGGCAAACTAGCGGGGCTTACAATGAGCAGTTCTTC | CASRQTSGAYNEQFF
TRBJ1-6 | many | TRBV20-1 | TRBD1 | 13 | TGCAGTGCTATGACAGGGTACCATTCACCCCTCCACTTT | CSAMTGYHSPLHF
TRBJ2-5 | many | TRBV5-1 | NA | 15 | TGCGCCAGCAGTAGTGCACTCTCCTGGTGGGAGACCCAGTACTTC | CASSSALSWWETQYF
TRBJ2-7 | many | TRBV3-1 | TRBD1 | 15 | TGTGCCAGCAGCCAAGAGGGACAGGGAGACTACGAGCAGTACTTC | CASSQEGQGDYEQYF
TRBJ2-7 | many | TRBV7-2 | NA | 14 | TGTGCCAGCAGCTTTACCCAGTACTCCTACGAGCAGTACTTC | CASSFTQYSYEQYF
TRBJ2-7 | many | TRBV28 | TRBD2 | 14 | TGTGCCAGCAGTTTAGTGGGAGGGCGTTGCGAGCAGTACTTC | CASSLVGGRCEQYF
TRBJ2-2 | many | TRBV9 | NA | 14 | TGTGCCAGCAGCTCTAGCGCAGGGGGCGGGGAGCTGTTTTTT | CASSSSAGGGELFF
TRBJ1-1 | many | TRBV20-1 | NA | 12 | TGCAGTGCTAGAGATCAGGGAGAGGGCGCTTTCTTT | CSARDQGEGAFF
TRBJ2-1 | many | TRBV20-1 | TRBD2 | 15 | TGCAGTGCTAGGTCCAGCGGGAGTGTTGGCAATGAGCAGTTCTTC | CSARSSGSVGNEQFF
TRBJ2-1 | many | TRBV5-1 | NA | 15 | TGCGCCAGCAGCTTGAGGCGGGACCTAGGGAATGAGCAGTTCTTC | CASSLRRDLGNEQFF
TRBJ2-3 | many | TRBV20-1 | TRBD1 | 16 | TGCAGTGCTATTTTCCCCAACAGGGGGAACACAGATACGCAGTATTTT | CSAIFPNRGNTDTQYF
TRBJ1-2 | NA | TRBV4-3 | NA | 14 | TGCGCCAGCAGCCAAGGAAGTGTGGTGGAGGGCTACACCTTC | CASSQGSVVEGYTF
TRBJ2-3 | many | TRBV5-1 | NA | 17 | TGCGCCAGCAGCTTGGAGTCCCCTCCCGGGCTCACAGATACGCAGTATTTT | CASSLESPPGLTDTQYF
TRBJ2-7 | many | TRBV7-9 | NA | 13 | TGTGCCAGCAGCTTAGGCAGCTTCTACGAGCAGTACTTC | CASSLGSFYEQYF
TRBJ1-1 | many | TRBV14 | NA | 14 | TGTGCCAGCAGCCAAGATTGGTGGGACACTGAAGCTTTCTTT | CASSQDWWDTEAFF
TRBJ2-3 | many | TRBV20-1 | TRBD2 | 18 | TGCAGTGCTAGAGATTTAAAGGGAGCGGGAGACCCTCCAGATACGCAGTATTTT | CSARDLKGAGDPPDTQYF
TRBJ2-2 | many | TRBV20-1 | NA | 16 | TGCAGTGCCCCACAGGCAGGGCAGGGCAACACCGGGGAGCTGTTTTTT | CSAPQAGQGNTGELFF
TRBJ2-1 | many | TRBV7-9 | TRBD2 | 15 | TGTGCCAGCAGCTCACTAGCGGACAACTACAATGAGCAGTTCTTC | CASSSLADNYNEQFF
TRBJ2-5 | NA | TRBV28 | NA | 14 | TGTGCCAGCAGTTTGGGAAGTGTGTTAGAGACCCAGTACTTC | CASSLGSVLETQYF
TRBJ2-3 | many | TRBV6-6 | NA | 15 | TGTGCCGCGGTACCACTCCCCTCGGGTGCAGATACGCAGTATTTT | CAAVPLPSGADTQYF
TRBJ1-3 | many | TRBV7-2 | NA | 17 | TGTGCCAGCAGCTTAGGGTGGGGGTCGAGCTCTGGAAACACCATATATTTT | CASSLGWGSSSGNTIYF
TRBJ1-6 | many | TRBV25-1 | NA | 15 | TGTGCCAGCAGTGAATTCCGACAGCTTAATTCACCCCTCCACTTT | CASSEFRQLNSPLHF
TRBJ1-1 | many | TRBV7-8 | NA | 16 | TGTGCCAGCAGCCCCCCATGGACACCCGAGGGGCACGAAGCTTTCTTT | CASSPPWTPEGHEAFF